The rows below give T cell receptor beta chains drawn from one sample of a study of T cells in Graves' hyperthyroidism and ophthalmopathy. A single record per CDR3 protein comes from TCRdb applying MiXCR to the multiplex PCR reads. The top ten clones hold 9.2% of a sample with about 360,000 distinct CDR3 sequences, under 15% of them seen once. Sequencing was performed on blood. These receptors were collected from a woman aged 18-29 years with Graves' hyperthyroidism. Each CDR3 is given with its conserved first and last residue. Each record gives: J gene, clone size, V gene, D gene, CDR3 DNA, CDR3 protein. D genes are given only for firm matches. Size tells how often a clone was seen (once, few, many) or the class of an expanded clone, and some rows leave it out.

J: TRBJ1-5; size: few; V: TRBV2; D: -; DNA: TGTGCCAGCAGTGAGGGAAGGGCTGGGGGCAATCAGCCCCAGCATTTT; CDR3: CASSEGRAGGNQPQHF
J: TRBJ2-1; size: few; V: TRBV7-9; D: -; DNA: TGTGCCAGCAGCCCGACGTTAGGGTCCTACAATGAGCAGTTCTTC; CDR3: CASSPTLGSYNEQFF
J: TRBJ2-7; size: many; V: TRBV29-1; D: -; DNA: TGCAGCGTCGAGGTAGGGGGAAACGAGCAGTACTTC; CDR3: CSVEVGGNEQYF
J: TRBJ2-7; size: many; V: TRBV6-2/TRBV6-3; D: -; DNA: TGTGCCAGCAGTTACTTCATAAGCGGGTGGGGCTACGAGCAGTACTTC; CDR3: CASSYFISGWGYEQYF
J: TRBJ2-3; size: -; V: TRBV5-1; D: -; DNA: TGCGCCAGCAGCCTAGCGTACACCACAGATACGCAGTATTTT; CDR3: CASSLAYTTDTQYF
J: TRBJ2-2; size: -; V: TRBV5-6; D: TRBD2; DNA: TGTGCCAGCATGGGACTAGCGGGGGTTAAAGCCGGGGAGCTGTTTTTT; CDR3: CASMGLAGVKAGELFF
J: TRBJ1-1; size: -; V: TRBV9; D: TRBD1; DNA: TGTGCCAGCAGCGAAGGGACAGGGGACCCTGAAGCTTTCTTT; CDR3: CASSEGTGDPEAFF
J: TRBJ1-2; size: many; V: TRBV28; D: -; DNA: TGTGCCAGCAGTTTTGGGGGACGTACCGTTGGTGGCTACACCTTC; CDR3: CASSFGGRTVGGYTF
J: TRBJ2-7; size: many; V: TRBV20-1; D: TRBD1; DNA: TGCAGTGCTGAGGGGGACAGGGATCTTTACGAGCAGTACTTC; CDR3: CSAEGDRDLYEQYF
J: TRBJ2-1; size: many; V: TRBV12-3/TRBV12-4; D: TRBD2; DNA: TGTGCCAGCAGTTTAGAGGGGGCGGGGGGGCCGGGGGAGCAGTTCTTC; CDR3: CASSLEGAGGPGEQFF
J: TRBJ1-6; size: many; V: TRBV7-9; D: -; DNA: TGTGCCAGCAGCCCAGTCAGTGTCTCACCCCTCCACTTT; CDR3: CASSPVSVSPLHF
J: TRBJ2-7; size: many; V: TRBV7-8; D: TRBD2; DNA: TGTGCCAGCAGCTTACGCTTTGGTCAGCGGGGCTACGAGCAGTACTTC; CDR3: CASSLRFGQRGYEQYF
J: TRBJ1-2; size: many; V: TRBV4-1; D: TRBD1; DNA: TGCGCCAGCAGCCAAGATCTCTTATCGGACAGGTGGAACTATGGCTACACCTTC; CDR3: CASSQDLLSDRWNYGYTF
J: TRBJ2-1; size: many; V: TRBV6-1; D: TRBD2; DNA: TGTGCCAGCAGTGGTCGGGAGGGCCTATACAATGAGCAGTTCTTC; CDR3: CASSGREGLYNEQFF
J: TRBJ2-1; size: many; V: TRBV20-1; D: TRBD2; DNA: TGCAGTGCTCCGGGGGGTAGCGATTACAATGAGCAGTTCTTC; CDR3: CSAPGGSDYNEQFF
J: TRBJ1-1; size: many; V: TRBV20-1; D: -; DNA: TGCAGTGCTAGAGATCGGCCCAACACTGAAGCTTTCTTT; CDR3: CSARDRPNTEAFF
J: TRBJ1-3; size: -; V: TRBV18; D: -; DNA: TGTGCCAGCTCACCACCATGGGTTTTGGATGGAAACACCATATATTTT; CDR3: CASSPPWVLDGNTIYF
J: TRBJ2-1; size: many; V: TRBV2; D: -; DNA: TGTGCCAGCGGAACGACTGGACGGGGACCCAATGAGCAGTTCTTC; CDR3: CASGTTGRGPNEQFF
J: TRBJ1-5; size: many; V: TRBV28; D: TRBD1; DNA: TGTGCCAGCAGTGGACAGGGGTTTAGCAATCAGCCCCAGCATTTT; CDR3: CASSGQGFSNQPQHF
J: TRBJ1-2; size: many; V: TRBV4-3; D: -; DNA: TGCGCCAGCAGCCAAGAAGGCTCTCCCGCCTATGGCTACACCTTC; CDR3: CASSQEGSPAYGYTF
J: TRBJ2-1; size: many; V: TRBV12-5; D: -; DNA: TGTGCTAGTGGTTTGATCTATAATGAGCAGTTCTTC; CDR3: CASGLIYNEQFF
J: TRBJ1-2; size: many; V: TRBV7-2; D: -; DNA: TGTGCCAGCAGCTTCGCCCCCGGACCTTCACGTGGCTACACCTTC; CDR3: CASSFAPGPSRGYTF
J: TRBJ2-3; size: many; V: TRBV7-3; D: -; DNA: TGTGCCAGCAGCCTTTCAGGGAGCGCAGATACGCAGTATTTT; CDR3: CASSLSGSADTQYF
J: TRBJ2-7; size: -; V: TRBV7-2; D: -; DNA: TGTGCCAGCAGCCAGGGGACCTCAACCGAGGGGTCTTACGAGCAGTACTTC; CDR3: CASSQGTSTEGSYEQYF
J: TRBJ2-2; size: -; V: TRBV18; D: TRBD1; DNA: TGTGCCAGCTCACAGGGGACAGGGGAGAACACCGGGGAGCTGTTTTTT; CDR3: CASSQGTGENTGELFF
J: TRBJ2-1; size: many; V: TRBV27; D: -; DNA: TGTGCCAGCAGTATTCGAGGTATCAATGAGCAGTTCTTC; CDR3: CASSIRGINEQFF
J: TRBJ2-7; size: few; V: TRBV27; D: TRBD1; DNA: TGTGCCAGCAGTTCACCGGACAGGGGGGAATACGAGCAGTACTTC; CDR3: CASSSPDRGEYEQYF
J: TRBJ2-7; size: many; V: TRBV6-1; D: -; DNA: TGTGCCAGCAGTGAAGGGTCGGGGCAGGGACGTTTAGGGCAGTACTTC; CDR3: CASSEGSGQGRLGQYF
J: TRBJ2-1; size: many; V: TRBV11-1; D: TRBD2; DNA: TGTGCCAGCAGCTTGTTTGGCGGGGGGGGCTACAATGAGCAGTTCTTC; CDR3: CASSLFGGGGYNEQFF
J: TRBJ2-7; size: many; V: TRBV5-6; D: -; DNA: TGTGCCAGCAGCCGACGGGACTCCTACGAGCAGTACTTC; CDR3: CASSRRDSYEQYF
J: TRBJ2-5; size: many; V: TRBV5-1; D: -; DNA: TGCGCCAGCAGCTGGGAAGACTACGGAGAGACCCAGTACTTC; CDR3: CASSWEDYGETQYF
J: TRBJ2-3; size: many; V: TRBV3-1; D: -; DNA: TGTGCCAGCAGCCAAGGGCCCCGGAGGGCAGATACGCAGTATTTT; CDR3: CASSQGPRRADTQYF
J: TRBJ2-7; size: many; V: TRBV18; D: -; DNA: TGTGCCAGCTCACGGGGCCGCTACGAGCAGTACTTC; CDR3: CASSRGRYEQYF
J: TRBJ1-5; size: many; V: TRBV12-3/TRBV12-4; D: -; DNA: TGTGCCAGCAGTCCCGGACCGTTCAATCAGCCCCAGCATTTT; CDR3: CASSPGPFNQPQHF
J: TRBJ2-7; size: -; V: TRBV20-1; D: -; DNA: TGCAGTGCTCAAAGACGGGGGTCCTACGAGCAGTACTTC; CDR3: CSAQRRGSYEQYF
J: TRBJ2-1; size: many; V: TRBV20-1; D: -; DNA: TGCAGTGCTAGTCCCGGGATGAATGAGCAGTTCTTC; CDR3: CSASPGMNEQFF
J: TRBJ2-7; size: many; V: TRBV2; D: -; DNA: TGTGCCAGCAGTCCCACAGGGCTCGACGAGCAGTACTTC; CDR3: CASSPTGLDEQYF
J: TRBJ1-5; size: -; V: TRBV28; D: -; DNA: TGTGCCAGCAGTTTAGTACAGGGATTCAGCGATCAGCCCCAGCATTTT; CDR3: CASSLVQGFSDQPQHF
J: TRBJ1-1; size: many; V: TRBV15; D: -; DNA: TGTGCCACCAGCAGACCAAAGGGAAACATGAACACTGAAGCTTTCTTT; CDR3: CATSRPKGNMNTEAFF
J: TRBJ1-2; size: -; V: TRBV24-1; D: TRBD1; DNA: TGTGCCACCAGTGACCCGACAGGGGGTTATGGCTACACCTTC; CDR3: CATSDPTGGYGYTF
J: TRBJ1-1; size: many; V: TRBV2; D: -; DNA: TGTGCCAGCAGTGAGTCCACGGCAGGCGCTGAAGCTTTCTTT; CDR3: CASSESTAGAEAFF
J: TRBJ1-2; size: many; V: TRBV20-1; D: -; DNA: TGCAGTGCTAAAGGAGGGGAGCTCGCCAACTATGGCTACACCTTC; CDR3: CSAKGGELANYGYTF
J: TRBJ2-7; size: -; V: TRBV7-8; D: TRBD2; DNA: TGTGCCAGCAGCCCCGGGACTAGGGGATTCTACGAGCAGTACTTC; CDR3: CASSPGTRGFYEQYF
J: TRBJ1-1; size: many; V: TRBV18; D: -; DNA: TGTGCCAGCTCACGCAGCATGAACACTGAAGCTTTCTTT; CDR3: CASSRSMNTEAFF
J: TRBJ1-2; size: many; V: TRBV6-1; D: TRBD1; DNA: TGTGCCAGCAGTTGGGCAGGGGGTTACTATGGCTACACCTTC; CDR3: CASSWAGGYYGYTF
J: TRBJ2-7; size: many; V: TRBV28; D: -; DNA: TGTGCCAGCAGTTCCTCCGGGCTAGCCGGAATTCCCTACGAGCAGTACTTC; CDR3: CASSSSGLAGIPYEQYF
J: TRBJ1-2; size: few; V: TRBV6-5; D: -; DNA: TGTGCCAGCAGTTACGATCCCGGGGCCTATGGCTACACCTTC; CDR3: CASSYDPGAYGYTF
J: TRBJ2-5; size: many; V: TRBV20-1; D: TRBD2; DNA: TGCAGTGCGCGACTAGCGGGAGGACCAGAAGAGACCCAGTACTTC; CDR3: CSARLAGGPEETQYF
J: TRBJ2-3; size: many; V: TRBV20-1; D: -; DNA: TGCAGTGGCCCCGACAGAGGAACGCAGTATTTT; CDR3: CSGPDRGTQYF
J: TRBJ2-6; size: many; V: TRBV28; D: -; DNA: TGTGCCAGCAGTTCGGGCGAAATCTCTGGGGCCAACGTCCTGACTTTC; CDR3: CASSSGEISGANVLTF
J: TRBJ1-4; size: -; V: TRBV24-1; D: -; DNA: TGTGCCACCAGTGAAGGGGTCGGCGCAACTAATGAAAAACTGTTTTTT; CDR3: CATSEGVGATNEKLFF
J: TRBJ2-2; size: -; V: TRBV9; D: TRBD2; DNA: TGTGCCAGCAGGGGGGGGGCTAGCGGGAGTGTCGGGGAGCTGTTTTTT; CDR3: CASRGGASGSVGELFF
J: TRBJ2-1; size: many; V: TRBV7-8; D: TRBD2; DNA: TGTGCCAGCAGCTTACTGGGGGAGGGTCCCTACAATGAGCAGTTCTTC; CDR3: CASSLLGEGPYNEQFF
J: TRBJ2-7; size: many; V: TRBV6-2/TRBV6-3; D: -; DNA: TGTGCCAGTCAAAGATCTCTCTACGAGCAGTACTTC; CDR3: CASQRSLYEQYF
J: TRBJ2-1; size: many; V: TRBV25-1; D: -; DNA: TGTGCCAGCAGTTCGAGAGAGACAGGATACTACAATGAGCAGTTCTTC; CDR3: CASSSRETGYYNEQFF